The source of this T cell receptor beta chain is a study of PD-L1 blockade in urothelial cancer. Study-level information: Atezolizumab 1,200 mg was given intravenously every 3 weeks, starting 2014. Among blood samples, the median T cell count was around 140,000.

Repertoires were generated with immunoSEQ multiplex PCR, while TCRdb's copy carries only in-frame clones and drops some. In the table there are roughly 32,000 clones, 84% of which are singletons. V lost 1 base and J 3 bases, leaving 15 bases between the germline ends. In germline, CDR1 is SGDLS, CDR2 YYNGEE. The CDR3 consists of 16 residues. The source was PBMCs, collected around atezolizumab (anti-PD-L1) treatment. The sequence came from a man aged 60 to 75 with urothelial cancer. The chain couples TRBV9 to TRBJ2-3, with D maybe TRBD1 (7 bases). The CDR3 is CASSVMSRGRTDTQYF. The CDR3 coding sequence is TGTGCCAGCAGCGTAATGTCCAGGGGGAGGACAGATACGCAGTATTTT. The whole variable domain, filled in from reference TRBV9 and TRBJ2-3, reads DSGVTQTPKHLITATGQRVTLRCSPRSGDLSVYWYQQSLDQGLQFLIQYYNGEERAKGNILERFSAQQFPDLHSELNLSSLELGDSALYFCASSVMSRGRTDTQYFGPGTRLTVL.